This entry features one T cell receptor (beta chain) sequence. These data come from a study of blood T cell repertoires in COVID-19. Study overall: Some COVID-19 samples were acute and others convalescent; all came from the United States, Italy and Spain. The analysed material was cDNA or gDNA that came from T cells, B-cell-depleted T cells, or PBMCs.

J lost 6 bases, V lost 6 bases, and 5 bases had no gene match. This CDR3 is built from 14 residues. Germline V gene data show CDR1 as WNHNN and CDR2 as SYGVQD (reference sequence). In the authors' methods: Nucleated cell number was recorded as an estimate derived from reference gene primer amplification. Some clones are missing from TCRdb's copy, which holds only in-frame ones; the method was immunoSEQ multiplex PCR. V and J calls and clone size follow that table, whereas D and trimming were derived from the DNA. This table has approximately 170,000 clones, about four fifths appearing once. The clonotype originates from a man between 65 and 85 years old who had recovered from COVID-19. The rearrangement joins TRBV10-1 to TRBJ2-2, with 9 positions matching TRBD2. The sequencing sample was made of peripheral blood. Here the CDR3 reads CASSIAGAPGELFF. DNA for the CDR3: TGCGCCAGCAGCATAGCGGGAGCTCCCGGGGAGCTGTTTTTT.